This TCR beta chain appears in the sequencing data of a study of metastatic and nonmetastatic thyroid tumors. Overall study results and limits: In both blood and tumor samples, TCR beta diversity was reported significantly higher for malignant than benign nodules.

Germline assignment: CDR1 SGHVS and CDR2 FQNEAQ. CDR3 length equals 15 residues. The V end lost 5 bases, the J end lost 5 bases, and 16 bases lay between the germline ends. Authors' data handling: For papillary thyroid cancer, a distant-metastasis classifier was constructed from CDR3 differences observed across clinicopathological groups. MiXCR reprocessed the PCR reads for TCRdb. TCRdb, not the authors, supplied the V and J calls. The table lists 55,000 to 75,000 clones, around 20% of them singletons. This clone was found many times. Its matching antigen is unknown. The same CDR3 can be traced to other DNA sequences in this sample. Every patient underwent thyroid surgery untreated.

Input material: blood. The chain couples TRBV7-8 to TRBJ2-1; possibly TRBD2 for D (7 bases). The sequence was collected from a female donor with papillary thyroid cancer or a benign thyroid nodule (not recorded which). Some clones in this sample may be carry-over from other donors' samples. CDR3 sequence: CASSPQGREHNEQFF. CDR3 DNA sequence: TGTGCCAGCAGCCCCCAGGGGAGGGAACACAATGAGCAGTTCTTC.